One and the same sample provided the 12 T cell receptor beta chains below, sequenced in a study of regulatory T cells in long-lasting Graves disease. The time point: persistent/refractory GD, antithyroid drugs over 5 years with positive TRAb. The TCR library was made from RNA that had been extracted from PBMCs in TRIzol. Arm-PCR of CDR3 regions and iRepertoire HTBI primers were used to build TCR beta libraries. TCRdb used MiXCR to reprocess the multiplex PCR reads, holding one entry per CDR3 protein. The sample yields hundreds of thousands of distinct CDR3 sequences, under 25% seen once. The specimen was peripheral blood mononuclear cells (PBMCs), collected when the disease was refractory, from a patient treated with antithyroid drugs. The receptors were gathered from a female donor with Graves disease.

CDR3 sequence reads: CASGVLEFNEQFF. The DNA for the CDR3 is TGTGCCAGCGGGGTGTTAGAGTTCAATGAGCAGTTCTTC. The rearrangement uses TRBV27 and TRBJ2-1; D remains ambiguous. Germline lookup yields CDR1 MNHEY and CDR2 SMNVEV (reference sequence). The CDR3 runs 13 residues. V lost 8 bases to trimming and J lost 6 bases, with 14 bases between them.

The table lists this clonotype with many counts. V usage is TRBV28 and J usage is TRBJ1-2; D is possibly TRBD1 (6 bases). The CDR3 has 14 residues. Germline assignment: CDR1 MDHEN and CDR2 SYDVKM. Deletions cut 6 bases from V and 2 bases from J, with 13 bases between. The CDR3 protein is CASRGHRNNYGYTF. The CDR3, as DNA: TGTGCCAGCAGGGGACACCGAAACAACTATGGCTACACCTTC.

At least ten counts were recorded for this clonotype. CDR3 amino acids: CSALTGTSGYEQYF. CDR3 bases: TGCAGTGCACTCACCGGGACTAGCGGCTACGAGCAGTACTTC. The gene calls are TRBV20-1 and TRBJ2-7; 11 nucleotides line up with TRBD2. The V and J ends lost 6 bases and 3 bases, in that order; junction bases with no gene match: 7. Per germline, CDR1 DFQATT and CDR2 SNEGSKA (reference sequence). The CDR3 is made up of 14 amino acids.

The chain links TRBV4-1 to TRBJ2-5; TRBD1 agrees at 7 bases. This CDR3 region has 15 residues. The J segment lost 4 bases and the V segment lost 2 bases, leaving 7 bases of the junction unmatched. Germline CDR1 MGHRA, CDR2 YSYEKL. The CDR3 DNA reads TGCGCCAGCAGCCAATCAACAGGGGTAATAGAGACCCAGTACTTC. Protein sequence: CASSQSTGVIETQYF.

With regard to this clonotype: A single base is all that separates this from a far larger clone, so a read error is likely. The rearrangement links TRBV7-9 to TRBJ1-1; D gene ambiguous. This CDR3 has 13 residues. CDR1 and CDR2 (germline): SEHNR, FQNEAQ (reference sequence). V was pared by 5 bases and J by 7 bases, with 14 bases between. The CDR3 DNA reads TGTGCCAGCAGCCCCCTAGTAGACATTGAAGCTTTCTTT. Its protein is CASSPLVDIEAFF.

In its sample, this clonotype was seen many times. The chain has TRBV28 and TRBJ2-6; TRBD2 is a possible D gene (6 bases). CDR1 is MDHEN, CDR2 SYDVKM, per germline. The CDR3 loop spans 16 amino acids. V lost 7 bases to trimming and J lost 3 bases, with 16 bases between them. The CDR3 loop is CASTRLGGIGANVLTF. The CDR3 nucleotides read TGTGCCAGCACTCGACTCGGGGGAATTGGGGCCAACGTCCTGACTTTC.

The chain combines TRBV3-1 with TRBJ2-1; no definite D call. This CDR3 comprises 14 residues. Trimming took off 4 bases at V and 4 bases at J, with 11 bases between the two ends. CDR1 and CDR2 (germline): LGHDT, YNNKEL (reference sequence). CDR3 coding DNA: TGTGCCAGCAGCCTAGGTGTACTTTACAATGAGCAGTTCTTC. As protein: CASSLGVLYNEQFF.

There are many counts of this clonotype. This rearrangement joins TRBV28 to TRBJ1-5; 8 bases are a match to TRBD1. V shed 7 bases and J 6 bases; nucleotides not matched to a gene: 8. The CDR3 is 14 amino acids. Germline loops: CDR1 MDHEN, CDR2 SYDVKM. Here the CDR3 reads CASISGTGTQPQHF. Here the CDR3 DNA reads TGTGCCAGCATCTCCGGGACAGGAACTCAGCCCCAGCATTTT.

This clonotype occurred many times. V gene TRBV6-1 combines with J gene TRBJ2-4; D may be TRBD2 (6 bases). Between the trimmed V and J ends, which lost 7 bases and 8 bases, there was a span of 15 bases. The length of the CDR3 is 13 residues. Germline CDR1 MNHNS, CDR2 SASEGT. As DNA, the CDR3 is TGTGCCAGCACGGGGACTCCTTGGGACATTCAGTACTTC. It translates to CASTGTPWDIQYF.

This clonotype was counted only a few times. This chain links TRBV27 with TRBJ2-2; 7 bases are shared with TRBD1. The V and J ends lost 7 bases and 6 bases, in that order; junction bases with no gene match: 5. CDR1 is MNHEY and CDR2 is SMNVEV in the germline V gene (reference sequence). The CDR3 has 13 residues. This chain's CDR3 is CASTLTGAGELFF. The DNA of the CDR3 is TGTGCCAGCACGCTCACAGGGGCCGGGGAGCTGTTTTTT.

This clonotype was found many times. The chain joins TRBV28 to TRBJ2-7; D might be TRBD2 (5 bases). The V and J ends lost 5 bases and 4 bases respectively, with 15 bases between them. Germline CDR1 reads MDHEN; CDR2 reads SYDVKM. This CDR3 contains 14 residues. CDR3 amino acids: CASSKIGVPYEQYF. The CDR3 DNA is TGTGCCAGCAGTAAAATCGGGGTGCCGTACGAGCAGTACTTC. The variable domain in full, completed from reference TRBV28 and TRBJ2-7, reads DVKVTQSSRYLVKRTGEKVFLECVQDMDHENMFWYRQDPGLGLRLIYFSYDVKMKEKGDIPEGYSVSREKKERFSLILESASTNQTSMYLCASSKIGVPYEQYFGPGTRLTVT.

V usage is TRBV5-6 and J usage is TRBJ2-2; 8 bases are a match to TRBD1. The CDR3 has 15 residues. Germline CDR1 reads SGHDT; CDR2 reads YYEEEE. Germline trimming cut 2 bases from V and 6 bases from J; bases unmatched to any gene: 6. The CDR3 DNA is TGTGCCAGCAGCTTACCGACAGGGGACGCCGGGGAGCTGTTTTTT. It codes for CASSLPTGDAGELFF.